The 24 T cell receptor beta chains below were found in one sample sequenced in a study of cytomegalovirus exposure and HLA in healthy donors. TCRdb keeps only in-frame clones here, not all; method: immunoSEQ multiplex PCR. This sample has approximately 300,000 clones, with about nine tenths found just once. The source material was PBMCs. The receptors originated from a woman between 18 and 29 years old in good health and CMV-seronegative.

This chain links TRBV7-9 with TRBJ2-1; 11 positions match TRBD2. The CDR3 covers 15 residues. Germline V gene data show CDR1 as SEHNR and CDR2 as FQNEAQ (reference sequence). J gave up 8 bases and V 5 bases, and 8 bases lay outside the gene matches. The CDR3 region is CASSTLAGGEDEQFF. In DNA form, the CDR3 reads TGTGCCAGCAGCACCCTAGCGGGAGGTGAGGATGAGCAGTTCTTC.

V gene TRBV6-5 combines with J gene TRBJ2-5; possibly TRBD2 for D (5 bases). CDR1 and CDR2 from the germline V gene are MNHEY and SVGAGI. CDR3 length equals 15 residues. V lost 0 bases and J 5 bases, leaving 13 bases between the germline ends. CDR3 region: CASSYSRGRDETQYF. The CDR3 DNA reads TGTGCCAGCAGTTACTCGCGAGGGAGAGACGAGACCCAGTACTTC.

The chain uses TRBV7-2 and TRBJ2-7, with TRBD2 matching over 12 bases. CDR1 and CDR2 (germline): SGHTA, FQGNSA. V lost 1 base to trimming and J lost 0 bases; unmatched junction nucleotides: 1. The CDR3 spans 16 residues. CDR3 in amino acids: CASSLGLAGDSYEQYF. The DNA of the CDR3 is TGTGCCAGCAGCTTAGGACTAGCGGGAGACTCCTACGAGCAGTACTTC. The full variable domain, its missing parts supplied by reference TRBV7-2 and TRBJ2-7, is GAGVSQSPSNKVTEKGKDVELRCDPISGHTALYWYRQSLGQGLEFLIYFQGNSAPDKSGLPSDRFSAERTGGSVSTLTIQRTQQEDSAVYLCASSLGLAGDSYEQYFGPGTRLTVT.

The V gene is TRBV2, the J gene TRBJ2-3, with 11 bases fitting TRBD2. Germline lookup yields CDR1 SNHLY and CDR2 FYNNEI. The CDR3 covers 15 residues. V shed 5 bases, J shed 6 bases, and the junction held 7 bases outside the gene matches. The CDR3 bases are TGTGCCAGCAGTCTTACGACTAGCGGGACGGATACGCAGTATTTT. Its protein product is CASSLTTSGTDTQYF.

The chain joins TRBV7-9 to TRBJ2-1; D ambiguous. CDR3 length: 15 residues. V was cut by 5 bases and J by 0 bases, with 11 bases left in between. Per germline, CDR1 SEHNR and CDR2 FQNEAQ (reference sequence). CDR3: CASSPEADSYNEQFF. CDR3 bases: TGTGCCAGCAGCCCCGAGGCAGACTCCTACAATGAGCAGTTCTTC.

The chain carries TRBV7-6 and TRBJ2-7, with a tentative D call TRBD2 (6 bases). This CDR3 has 14 residues. Germline-derived CDR1 and CDR2 are SGHVS and FNYEAQ. V was shortened by 4 bases and J by 0 bases, with 10 bases between the two germline ends. CDR3 nucleotide sequence: TGTGCCAGCAGCTCCAGACTAGACTCCTACGAGCAGTACTTC. It specifies CASSSRLDSYEQYF.

The V and J genes are TRBV19 and TRBJ2-1; 8 bases are shared with TRBD1. Germline assignment: CDR1 LNHDA and CDR2 SQIVND (reference sequence). The CDR3 totals 15 residues. Trimming at V came to 3 bases and at J to 0 bases, leaving 1 base not matched to a gene. The CDR3 region has the DNA TGTGCCAGTAGTATGCAGGGGGCCTCCTACAATGAGCAGTTCTTC. The encoded protein is CASSMQGASYNEQFF.

This chain joins TRBV27 and TRBJ1-1; D gene uncertain. The germline CDR1 and CDR2 sequences are MNHEY and SMNVEV (reference sequence). CDR3 size: 16 residues. V shed 4 bases and J shed 0 bases, with 15 bases lying between them. CDR3 coding DNA: TGTGCCAGCAGTTCCAGCGTGGGAGAGGTGAACACTGAAGCTTTCTTT. It translates to CASSSSVGEVNTEAFF.

The V gene is TRBV28, the J gene TRBJ1-1; no definite D call. The CDR3 is 13 residues long. V was trimmed by 4 bases and J by 11 bases, leaving 17 bases between them. The germline V gene encodes CDR1 MDHEN and CDR2 SYDVKM. The CDR3 sequence: CASSSHLGGQAFF. CDR3 DNA sequence: TGTGCCAGCAGTTCCCACCTGGGTGGGCAGGCTTTCTTT.

Of note for this clone: Other nucleotide sequences from this sample produce the same CDR3. The J gene is TRBJ2-7, the V gene TRBV10-3, with 10 bases that match TRBD2. With 4 bases clipped from V and 0 bases from J, the junction kept 0 bases outside the gene matches. Per the germline V gene, CDR1 is ENHRY and CDR2 is SYGVKD. The CDR3 consists of 14 residues. The CDR3 DNA follows: TGTGCCATCAGTGGGACTAGCGGCTCCTACGAGCAGTACTTC. Translated, it gives CAISGTSGSYEQYF.

In its sample, this clone was seen once. The chain is built from TRBV2 and TRBJ1-1, with 7 bases lining up with TRBD1. After removal of 5 bases from V and 6 bases from J, the junction contained 9 bases not matched to a gene. The germline CDR1 and CDR2 sequences are SNHLY and FYNNEI. This CDR3 is 14 amino acids long. Here the CDR3 DNA reads TGTGCCAGCAGTTACCAAGGGGGCAGCGCTGAAGCTTTCTTT. It yields the protein CASSYQGGSAEAFF.

The chain is built from TRBV7-2 and TRBJ2-3, with 7 positions matching TRBD2. Germline V gene lookup returns CDR1 SGHTA and CDR2 FQGNSA. This CDR3 has 15 residues. Unmatched junction bases numbered 4, after V lost 4 bases and J lost 0 bases. The CDR3 region is CASSSQAGSTDTQYF. The CDR3 DNA reads as TGTGCCAGCAGCTCCCAAGCGGGAAGCACAGATACGCAGTATTTT.

J is TRBJ2-5 and V is TRBV10-3, with D possibly TRBD2 on 5 matching bases. V was clipped by 4 bases and J by 0 bases, with 15 bases between them. The CDR3 extends over 16 amino acids. CDR1 and CDR2 (germline): ENHRY, SYGVKD. The CDR3 nucleotides are TGTGCCATCAGTGTAGGCCAGGACTGGTACCAAGAGACCCAGTACTTC. It translates to CAISVGQDWYQETQYF.

The chain joins TRBV4-3 to TRBJ2-7; a possible D gene is TRBD2 (5 bases). The germline V gene encodes CDR1 LGHNA and CDR2 YSLEER. V dropped 0 bases and J dropped 0 bases, with 12 bases sitting between them. This CDR3 is 16 amino acids long. The CDR3 sequence: CASSQDFGGFSYEQYF. The DNA for the CDR3 is TGCGCCAGCAGCCAAGATTTCGGCGGGTTCTCCTACGAGCAGTACTTC.

The chain carries TRBV7-3 and TRBJ2-7; no clear D. CDR1 and CDR2 from the germline V gene are SGHTA and FQGTGA. This CDR3 spans 11 amino acids. Trimming took off 5 bases at V and 3 bases at J, with 5 bases between the two ends. The CDR3 region is CASSPGYEQYF. For the CDR3, the DNA is TGTGCCAGCAGCCCCGGCTACGAGCAGTACTTC. Full variable domain (outside the CDR3, taken from reference TRBV7-3 and TRBJ2-7): GAGVSQTPSNKVTEKGKYVELRCDPISGHTALYWYRQSLGQGPEFLIYFQGTGAADDSGLPNDRFFAVRPEGSVSTLKIQRTERGDSAVYLCASSPGYEQYFGPGTRLTVT.

V gene TRBV4-3 combines with J gene TRBJ2-7, with 10 bases that match TRBD2. Germline CDR1 reads LGHNA; CDR2 reads YSLEER. V gave up 0 bases and J gave up 3 bases; unmatched junction bases: 8. This CDR3 has 17 amino acids. The CDR3 loop is CASSQDWLAGEFYEQYF. CDR3 sequence (DNA): TGCGCCAGCAGCCAAGACTGGCTAGCGGGAGAGTTCTACGAGCAGTACTTC.

The genes are TRBV27 and TRBJ1-4, with D uncertain. The V gene lost 7 bases and the J gene lost 5 bases, with 14 bases spanning the gap. This CDR3 is built from 14 residues. Germline V gives CDR1 MNHEY, CDR2 SMNVEV (reference sequence). CDR3 sequence reads: CASKRAGINEKLFF. In nucleotides, the CDR3 is TGTGCCAGCAAGCGGGCGGGGATAAATGAAAAACTGTTTTTT.

The chain joins TRBV9 to TRBJ2-1; no clear D. The CDR3 consists of 15 residues. Germline V lookup: CDR1 SGDLS, CDR2 YYNGEE. The V end was cut by 4 bases, the J end by 3 bases, with 14 bases between. For the CDR3, the DNA is TGTGCCAGCAGCCTCGCGCTAGTAGGCTACAATGAGCAGTTCTTC. It is translated as CASSLALVGYNEQFF.

The genes are TRBV4-3 and TRBJ2-1; TRBD1 matches at 11 bases. The CDR3 is 17 amino acids. Per the germline V gene, CDR1 is LGHNA and CDR2 is YSLEER. Trimming removed 1 base from V and 7 bases from J; junction bases left unmatched: 9. The chain's CDR3 is CASSQAGGQGGGNEQFF. In DNA form, the CDR3 reads TGCGCCAGCAGCCAAGCCGGGGGACAGGGGGGAGGGAATGAGCAGTTCTTC.

The J gene is TRBJ2-1, the V gene TRBV11-3; 7 nucleotides line up with TRBD2. Trimming at V came to 4 bases and at J to 3 bases, leaving 9 bases not matched to a gene. The CDR3 has 16 residues. Germline CDR1 SGHNT, CDR2 YENEEA. CDR3 coding DNA: TGTGCCAGCAGCTACGGGGGGTCTAGCGACTACAATGAGCAGTTCTTC. Amino acids: CASSYGGSSDYNEQFF.

This clone has a handful of counts. Other nucleotide sequences from this sample produce the same CDR3. J is TRBJ2-7 and V is TRBV27, with D perhaps TRBD2 (6 bases). CDR3 length equals 14 residues. The V gene lost 2 bases and the J gene lost 3 bases, with 11 bases spanning the gap. Per germline, CDR1 MNHEY and CDR2 SMNVEV (reference sequence). The CDR3 region has the DNA TGTGCCAGCAGTTTAGCGGGGTCAAACTACGAGCAGTACTTC. Protein: CASSLAGSNYEQYF.

This clone was recorded only once. V usage is TRBV7-9 and J usage is TRBJ1-1; unclear D gene. This CDR3 is built from 13 residues. Trimming removed 0 bases from V and 6 bases from J, with 8 bases in between. Germline lookup yields CDR1 SEHNR and CDR2 FQNEAQ (reference sequence). The chain's CDR3 is CASSLAAVPEAFF. The CDR3 nucleotides are TGTGCCAGCAGCTTAGCGGCCGTGCCTGAAGCTTTCTTT.

This chain connects TRBV18 to TRBJ2-3; D is perhaps TRBD2 (5 bases). Trimming took off 5 bases at V and 2 bases at J, with 8 bases between the two ends. CDR1 and CDR2 (germline): KGHSH, LQKENI. CDR3 length equals 13 residues. The CDR3, as DNA: TGTGCCAGCTCATCGGACTCCACAGATACGCAGTATTTT. Amino acid sequence: CASSSDSTDTQYF.

This clone is a singleton in its sample. The genes are TRBV5-1 and TRBJ2-1; 8 nucleotides agree with TRBD2. J gave up 6 bases and V 3 bases, and 14 bases lay outside the gene matches. Germline values: CDR1 SGHRS, CDR2 YFSETQ. This CDR3 contains 17 residues. DNA for the CDR3: TGCGCCAGCAGCTCCCGGAGGACGCTAGCGGGTCTCAATGAGCAGTTCTTC. This encodes CASSSRRTLAGLNEQFF.